Presented here are 2 T cell receptor beta chains from one specimen sequenced in a study of cytomegalovirus exposure and HLA in healthy donors. PCR involved 60 Vbeta and 13 Jbeta primers. TCRdb's table, derived via immunoSEQ multiplex PCR, lists solely in-frame clones and lacks some. The top ten clones hold roughly 3.2% of a sample with some 120,000 clones, around 80% of them seen once. The sequencing sample was made of PBMCs. These receptor sequences come from a man aged 30-40 years in good health and CMV-seronegative.

The V gene is TRBV6-5, the J gene TRBJ2-2; D gene ambiguous. Germline CDR1 is MNHEY and CDR2 is SVGAGI. The CDR3 is 11 residues long. Trimming stripped 4 bases from V and 5 bases from J, with 2 bases between. The CDR3 DNA reads as TGTGCCAGCAGTTCGACCGGGGAGCTGTTTTTT. This codes for CASSSTGELFF.

The CDR3 loop reads CASQTRGTNEKLFF. CDR3 DNA: TGTGCCAGTCAAACCAGGGGAACTAATGAAAAACTGTTTTTT. The chain has TRBV28 and TRBJ1-4; D is perhaps TRBD1 (6 bases). Germline V gene lookup returns CDR1 MDHEN and CDR2 SYDVKM. The CDR3 runs to 14 residues. V dropped 9 bases and J dropped 1 base, with 12 bases sitting between them.